These 31 T cell receptor beta chains originate from one sample sequenced in a study of T cells in Graves' hyperthyroidism and ophthalmopathy (dated by TCRdb to 2018 to 2020). The library was obtained by multiplex PCR. Sequenced on an Illumina HiSeq 2000. Amplification of TCR beta CDR3 regions was carried out from RNA transcripts. The first round of RT-PCR for the TCR CDR3 was performed with the HTBI primer set and the Qiagen OneStep RT-PCR kit. TCRdb passed the public sequencing reads through fastp at Q25 and MiXCR, retaining productive beta sequences. Each entry is one CDR3 protein sequence, shown with its most common DNA and genes. The sample contains hundreds of thousands of distinct CDR3 sequences, under 15% of them found a single time. Together, the top ten hold approximately 13% of the sample. The material sequenced was blood. Every receptor here comes from a man younger than 35 with Graves' ophthalmopathy.

This clonotype has ten or more counts. The chain combines TRBV5-1 with TRBJ1-1; D gene uncertain. Germline assignment: CDR1 SGHRS and CDR2 YFSETQ. With 0 bases removed from V and 7 bases from J, the gap between germline ends came to 10 bases. This CDR3 is 13 amino acids long. The CDR3 is CASSLAGSVEAFF. In DNA, the CDR3 is TGCGCCAGCAGCTTGGCCGGTTCTGTTGAAGCTTTCTTT.

As to this clonotype: This may be a read error, as it is one base from a much larger clone. The V and J genes are TRBV10-1 and TRBJ2-1; TRBD2 matches 8 bases. This CDR3 has 15 residues. Germline V CDR1 and CDR2: WNHNN, SYGVQD (reference sequence). The ends lost 4 bases at V and 3 bases at J; junction bases unmatched: 5. This chain's CDR3 is CASSVGGGFYNEQFF. CDR3 DNA sequence: TGCGCCAGCAGTGTAGGCGGGGGGTTCTACAATGAGCAGTTCTTC.

This clonotype was found many times. V is TRBV11-2 and J is TRBJ2-7; TRBD2 aligns across 7 bases. Germline-derived CDR1 and CDR2 are SGHAT and FQNNGV. The J segment lost 5 bases and the V segment lost 1 base, leaving 5 bases of the junction unmatched. The CDR3 is 14 residues long. The CDR3 bases are TGTGCCAGCAGCTTAGCGGGAGGCTTCGACGAGCAGTACTTC. Protein product: CASSLAGGFDEQYF. The complete variable domain, with remaining parts taken from reference TRBV11-2 and TRBJ2-7, reads EAGVAQSPRYKIIEKRQSVAFWCNPISGHATLYWYQQILGQGPKLLIQFQNNGVVDDSQLPKDRFSAERLKGVDSTLKIQPAKLEDSAVYLCASSLAGGFDEQYFGPGTRLTVT.

The gene calls are TRBV15 and TRBJ2-7, with D tentatively TRBD2 (5 bases). The germline V and J ends were trimmed by 3 bases and 2 bases, with 11 bases remaining between them. Germline CDR1 is LNHNV and CDR2 is YYDKDF (reference sequence). The CDR3 is 14 residues long. CDR3 region: CATSSSSGAYEQYF. CDR3 DNA sequence: TGTGCCACCAGCAGCTCGAGCGGAGCCTACGAGCAGTACTTC.

This clonotype was counted ten times or more. CDR3 in amino acids: CASSYRSSYNEQFF. The CDR3, as DNA: TGTGCCAGCAGTTACAGGAGCTCCTACAATGAGCAGTTCTTC. The V and J genes are TRBV12-3 or TRBV12-4 and TRBJ2-1, with D maybe TRBD1 (5 bases). V shed 4 bases and J shed 0 bases, with 7 bases lying between them. The length of the CDR3 is 14 residues.

In this sample, this clonotype turned up many times. The chain recombines TRBV6-1 with TRBJ2-1; 9 bases fit TRBD1. V was clipped by 6 bases and J by 7 bases; unmatched bases: 10. Germline CDR1 is MNHNS and CDR2 is SASEGT. This CDR3 region has 15 residues. Written as DNA, the CDR3 is TGTGCCAGCAGCTCACCCGGGACAGGGTATAATGAGCAGTTCTTC. Amino acid sequence: CASSSPGTGYNEQFF.

This clonotype was detected only a few times. The J gene is TRBJ1-3, the V gene TRBV10-3; TRBD1 agrees at 8 bases. Germline V gene lookup returns CDR1 ENHRY and CDR2 SYGVKD. Trimming took 8 bases from V and 15 from J; bases not matched to a gene: 12. This CDR3 is built from 12 residues. This CDR3 is CAIGDRDRNQYF. In DNA, the CDR3 is TGTGCCATCGGGGACCGGGACAGGAATCAATATTTT.

This clonotype was seen many times. The CDR3 spells CASSSDRGAYF. The DNA of the CDR3 is TGTGCCAGCAGTTCGGACAGGGGGGCGTACTTC. This sequence joins TRBV28 and TRBJ2-7, with 10 nucleotides matching TRBD1. V lost 4 bases to trimming and J lost 12 bases; unmatched junction nucleotides: 3. The CDR3 loop spans 11 amino acids. Per the germline V gene, CDR1 is MDHEN and CDR2 is SYDVKM.

This clonotype has at least ten counts. This chain connects TRBV18 to TRBJ1-1; D unresolved. The CDR3 has 14 residues. The V end was cut by 3 bases, the J end by 4 bases, with 12 bases between. Germline CDR1 and CDR2: KGHSH and LQKENI. CDR3 amino acids: CASSPNRVPTEAFF. For the CDR3, the DNA is TGTGCCAGCTCACCTAATAGGGTACCCACTGAAGCTTTCTTT.

This clonotype came up many times. J is TRBJ2-2 and V is TRBV11-2; D remains ambiguous. The V end was cut by 5 bases, the J end by 5 bases, with 3 bases between. The CDR3 runs 11 residues. CDR1 is SGHAT, CDR2 FQNNGV, per germline. The CDR3 region is CASSTTGELFF. The CDR3 nucleotides read TGTGCCAGCAGCACAACCGGGGAGCTGTTTTTT. The whole variable domain, filled in from reference TRBV11-2 and TRBJ2-2, reads EAGVAQSPRYKIIEKRQSVAFWCNPISGHATLYWYQQILGQGPKLLIQFQNNGVVDDSQLPKDRFSAERLKGVDSTLKIQPAKLEDSAVYLCASSTTGELFFGEGSRLTVL.

This clonotype appeared a few times. A much larger clone differs from this one at a single base, so this may be a read error. V usage is TRBV7-8 and J usage is TRBJ1-2; D gene uncertain. The CDR3 contains 14 residues. CDR1 and CDR2 from the germline V gene are SGHVS and FQNEAQ. The CDR3, as DNA: TGTGCCAGCAGCTTAGCGACCGCCAACTATGGCTGCACCTTC. It codes for CASSLATANYGCTF.

As for this clonotype: The junction departs from germline at one end; a sequencing error may be responsible. This CDR3 reads CSVESQGTQYF. CDR3 DNA: TGCAGCGTTGAATCCCAAGGGACCCAGTACTTC. V usage is TRBV29-1 and J usage is TRBJ2-5; D is uncertain. CDR1 is SQVTM and CDR2 is ANQGSEA in the germline V gene. This CDR3 contains 11 residues.

CDR3 region: CAISGGVTGELFF. The CDR3 DNA is TGTGCCATCAGCGGCGGGGTCACCGGGGAGCTGTTTTTT. The chain employs TRBV10-3 and TRBJ2-2; a weak D match, TRBD2 (6 bases). V gave up 6 bases and J gave up 4 bases, with 9 bases separating them. Germline CDR1 reads ENHRY; CDR2 reads SYGVKD. The CDR3 contains 13 residues.

This clonotype was recorded many times. The V gene is TRBV4-1, the J gene TRBJ2-1, with 8 bases aligning to TRBD2. V was pared by 5 bases and J by 2 bases, with 2 bases of the junction left unmatched. Germline V gene lookup returns CDR1 MGHRA and CDR2 YSYEKL. The length of the CDR3 is 14 residues. For the CDR3, the DNA is TGCGCCAGCAGCTCGGGGGGGACCTACAATGAGCAGTTCTTC. Translating it yields CASSSGGTYNEQFF.

This clonotype came up a few times. The chain employs TRBV5-1 and TRBJ2-7, with 9 positions matching TRBD1. With 3 bases clipped from V and 0 bases from J, the junction kept 4 bases outside the gene matches. Germline V gene lookup returns CDR1 SGHRS and CDR2 YFSETQ. The CDR3 totals 15 residues. The CDR3 DNA reads TGCGCCAGCAGCTGGGGACAGGGTGACTCCTACGAGCAGTACTTC. Translated: CASSWGQGDSYEQYF. Drawing the rest from reference TRBV5-1 and TRBJ2-7, the complete variable domain is KAGVTQTPRYLIKTRGQQVTLSCSPISGHRSVSWYQQTPGQGLQFLFEYFSETQRNKGNFPGRFSGRQFSNSRSEMNVSTLELGDSALYLCASSWGQGDSYEQYFGPGTRLTVT.

This clonotype has only a few counts. This sequence joins TRBV7-6 and TRBJ2-3; 9 bases are a match to TRBD2. The CDR3 spans 15 residues. Germline CDR1 is SGHVS and CDR2 is FNYEAQ. V was clipped by 1 base and J by 6 bases; unmatched bases: 5. CDR3 DNA: TGTGCCAGCAGCTTAGAAGGACTAGCGACGGATACGCAGTATTTT. It translates to CASSLEGLATDTQYF.

The J gene is TRBJ2-2, the V gene TRBV5-6; a possible D gene is TRBD1 (6 bases). V lost 3 bases and J lost 6, with 12 bases in between. The CDR3 length is 14 residues. Germline assignment: CDR1 SGHDT and CDR2 YYEEEE. CDR3 DNA: TGTGCCAGCAGCTCCGGTCCAGGGGCCGGGGAGCTGTTTTTT. Translating gives CASSSGPGAGELFF.

This clonotype was seen repeatedly, ten times or more. The rearrangement links TRBV6-1 to TRBJ1-5; D not certain. The germline V gene has CDR1 MNHNS and CDR2 SASEGT. V lost 7 bases and J lost 0, with 13 bases in between. There are 15 residues in the CDR3. CDR3 amino acids: CASTHSRGSNQPQHF. The CDR3 DNA is TGTGCCAGCACCCACTCTCGGGGTAGCAATCAGCCCCAGCATTTT.

In its sample, this clonotype was seen many times. V gene TRBV12-3 or TRBV12-4 combines with J gene TRBJ2-2, with a possible D match to TRBD1 (5 bases). CDR3 length: 17 amino acids. The ends were cut back, 3 bases at V and 1 base at J, with 15 bases in the middle. CDR3 residues: CASSFRRQNKNTGELFF. The CDR3 region has the DNA TGTGCCAGCAGTTTTCGTAGACAGAACAAGAACACCGGGGAGCTGTTTTTT.

This clonotype has ten or more counts. The chain carries TRBV7-9 and TRBJ1-2, with 7 bases that match TRBD1. J lost 4 bases, V lost 4 bases, and 6 bases had no gene match. The CDR3 has 14 residues. Per the germline V gene, CDR1 is SEHNR and CDR2 is FQNEAQ (reference sequence). The CDR3 here is CASSSGRDSYGYTF. The CDR3 region has the DNA TGTGCCAGCAGCTCAGGACGGGACAGCTATGGCTACACCTTC. The variable domain in full, completed from reference TRBV7-9 and TRBJ1-2, reads DTGVSQNPRHKITKRGQNVTFRCDPISEHNRLYWYRQTLGQGPEFLTYFQNEAQLEKSRLLSDRFSAERPKGSFSTLEIQRTEQGDSAMYLCASSSGRDSYGYTFGSGTRLTVV.

The table lists this clonotype with many counts. This chain connects TRBV3-1 to TRBJ2-1; possibly TRBD2 for D (6 bases). The V gene's germline CDR1 is LGHDT and CDR2 YNNKEL (reference sequence). The CDR3 sequence is 17 residues long. V was pared by 4 bases and J by 0 bases, with 16 bases between. This CDR3 is CASSPQYPGSSYNEQFF. The CDR3 DNA follows: TGTGCCAGCAGCCCCCAGTACCCCGGGAGCTCCTACAATGAGCAGTTCTTC.

In its sample, this clonotype was seen many times. The genes are TRBV6-5 and TRBJ2-3, with 13 bases fitting TRBD2. CDR1 MNHEY and CDR2 SVGAGI come from the germline V gene. V shed 3 bases and J 1 base; nucleotides not matched to a gene: 10. There are 19 residues in the CDR3. CDR3 in amino acids: CASSYRGNGLAGGTDTQYF. The CDR3 DNA reads TGTGCCAGCAGTTATAGAGGGAACGGACTAGCGGGAGGCACAGATACGCAGTATTTT.

This clonotype has a count of ten or more. The chain joins TRBV10-3 to TRBJ2-7, with 9 bases aligning to TRBD1. Germline V gene sequence: CDR1 ENHRY, CDR2 SYGVKD. CDR3 length equals 14 residues. The V and J ends lost 11 bases and 5 bases, in that order; junction bases with no gene match: 13. CDR3 sequence (DNA): TGTGCCGTATTACAGGGGGCAAGTAGCGACGAGCAGTACTTC. It yields the protein CAVLQGASSDEQYF.

This rearrangement joins TRBV20-1 to TRBJ2-7, with TRBD2 matching over 10 bases. The length of the CDR3 is 16 residues. CDR1 DFQATT and CDR2 SNEGSKA come from the germline V gene (reference sequence). V was pared by 6 bases and J by 2 bases, with 13 bases of the junction left unmatched. In nucleotides, the CDR3 is TGCAGTGCGTCAGAGGGGATAGCGGGAGGCCCCTACGAGCAGTACTTC. This gives the protein CSASEGIAGGPYEQYF.

Comment on this clonotype: One base away lies a much larger clone, so this may be a sequencing read error. The chain carries TRBV20-1 and TRBJ2-3; 8 bases match TRBD1. Germline V lookup: CDR1 DFQATT, CDR2 SNEGSKA (reference sequence). The J segment lost 4 bases and the V segment lost 6 bases, leaving 9 bases of the junction unmatched. CDR3 length: 14 amino acids. The DNA of the CDR3 is TGCAGTGCCGGGACAGGCTCGTTCGCAGATACGCAGTATTTT. It yields the protein CSAGTGSFADTQYF.

The chain is built from TRBV6-1 and TRBJ2-6, with D perhaps TRBD2 (7 bases). Trimming removed 9 bases from V and 0 bases from J, with 18 bases in between. The CDR3 consists of 17 residues. Germline CDR1 and CDR2: MNHNS and SASEGT. The CDR3 region has the DNA TGTGCCAGTAGAGGGAGGGGGTCCCCCTCTGGGGCCAACGTCCTGACTTTC. Protein sequence: CASRGRGSPSGANVLTF.

There are many counts of this clonotype. This chain uses TRBV13 with TRBJ2-5; no clear D gene. Trimming took off 5 bases at V and 1 base at J, with 5 bases between the two ends. This CDR3 is 12 amino acids long. The germline V gene encodes CDR1 PRHDT and CDR2 FYEKMQ (reference sequence). CDR3 in amino acids: CASSPSQETQYF. DNA of the CDR3: TGTGCCAGCAGCCCAAGCCAAGAGACCCAGTACTTC.

This clonotype showed up many times. The chain combines TRBV3-1 with TRBJ2-2; TRBD2 matches 7 bases. J was trimmed by 0 bases and V by 6 bases; bases with no gene match: 4. The CDR3 totals 15 residues. CDR1 is LGHDT, CDR2 YNNKEL, per germline (reference sequence). The CDR3 nucleotides read TGTGCCAGCAGTGGTGGACTAGCGAACACCGGGGAGCTGTTTTTT. Translation: CASSGGLANTGELFF.

This clonotype was observed many times. V usage is TRBV12-3 or TRBV12-4 and J usage is TRBJ2-2; 9 bases map to TRBD1. Trimming at V came to 6 bases and at J to 6 bases, leaving 8 bases not matched to a gene. The CDR3 runs 15 residues. CDR3 bases: TGTGCCAGCAGAAGACAGGGGGTCAGGGCCGGGGAGCTGTTTTTT. This gives the protein CASRRQGVRAGELFF.

This clonotype was observed at least ten times. J is TRBJ2-1 and V is TRBV6-1, with D possibly TRBD1 on 5 matching bases. Trimming stripped 7 bases from V and 4 bases from J, with 20 bases between. The length of the CDR3 is 16 residues. CDR1 MNHNS and CDR2 SASEGT come from the germline V gene. The CDR3 spells CASISSTGLGYNEQFF. In DNA, the CDR3 is TGTGCCAGCATATCATCTACAGGCTTGGGGTACAATGAGCAGTTCTTC.

This clonotype turned up a few times. The chain uses TRBV20-1 and TRBJ2-3; tentative D call: TRBD1 (6 bases). Germline V gene sequence: CDR1 DFQATT, CDR2 SNEGSKA (reference sequence). CDR3 length: 13 residues. Between the trimmed V and J ends, which lost 3 bases and 4 bases, there was a span of 11 bases. CDR3: CSASSGHSDTQYF. DNA of the CDR3: TGCAGTGCTAGTTCGGGACACTCAGATACGCAGTATTTT.